These 5 T cell receptor beta chains originate from one sample sequenced in a study of beta chain features in type 1 diabetes. Expressed TCRB transcripts were sequenced because the entire RNA isolate underwent reverse transcription. This table comes from immunoSEQ multiplex PCR, and its TCRdb copy is limited to in-frame clones, with some not included. The table lists about 130,000 clones, around 8.7% of them singletons. The specimen sequenced was central memory CD4+ T cells from blood. These receptors came from a man aged 18-30 years in good health.

CDR3 in DNA: TGTGCCACAAGGCCGACAGGGGTTAAGGATGGCTACACCTTC. Protein product: CATRPTGVKDGYTF. This rearrangement joins TRBV19 to TRBJ1-2; TRBD1 matches at 8 bases. The germline CDR1 and CDR2 sequences are LNHDA and SQIVND (reference sequence). Trimming removed 10 bases from V and 6 bases from J; junction bases left unmatched: 13. This CDR3 contains 14 residues.

This clone has ten or more counts. The CDR3 protein is CSVEVVQGGREQYF. In nucleotides, the CDR3 is TGCAGCGTTGAAGTGGTCCAGGGAGGGAGAGAGCAGTACTTC. The chain joins TRBV29-1 to TRBJ2-7; 7 bases fit TRBD2. J gave up 7 bases and V 1 base, and 10 bases lay outside the gene matches. Germline V gene data show CDR1 as SQVTM and CDR2 as ANQGSEA. This CDR3 comprises 14 residues.

This clone was detected only a few times. The DNA of the CDR3 is TGTGCCAGCAGTTTCTTTGCGGGGCAGGGAAGTAGAGGCTACACCTTC. Translating gives CASSFFAGQGSRGYTF. J is TRBJ1-2 and V is TRBV27, with a weak D call TRBD1 (5 bases). This CDR3 comprises 16 residues. Trimming cost V 3 bases and J 8 bases, with 22 bases left between them. Looked up from germline, CDR1 is MNHEY and CDR2 is SMNVEV (reference sequence).

The chain uses TRBV11-2 and TRBJ2-7, with 12 positions matching TRBD2. CDR1 is SGHAT and CDR2 is FQNNGV in the germline V gene. The CDR3 is 15 residues long. The ends lost 5 bases at V and 5 bases at J; junction bases unmatched: 7. CDR3 amino acids: CASSKLAGGPHEQYF. The CDR3 coding sequence is TGTGCCAGCAGCAAGCTAGCGGGGGGGCCGCACGAGCAGTACTTC.

This clone has just a few counts. This chain's CDR3 is CASSPRTGELFF. The CDR3 DNA is TGTGCCAGCAGCCCCCGCACCGGGGAGCTGTTTTTT. The chain uses TRBV7-2 and TRBJ2-2; no clear D gene. Trimming removed 5 bases at V and 4 bases at J, with 5 bases between. The CDR3 length is 12 residues. Germline CDR1 is SGHTA and CDR2 is FQGNSA.